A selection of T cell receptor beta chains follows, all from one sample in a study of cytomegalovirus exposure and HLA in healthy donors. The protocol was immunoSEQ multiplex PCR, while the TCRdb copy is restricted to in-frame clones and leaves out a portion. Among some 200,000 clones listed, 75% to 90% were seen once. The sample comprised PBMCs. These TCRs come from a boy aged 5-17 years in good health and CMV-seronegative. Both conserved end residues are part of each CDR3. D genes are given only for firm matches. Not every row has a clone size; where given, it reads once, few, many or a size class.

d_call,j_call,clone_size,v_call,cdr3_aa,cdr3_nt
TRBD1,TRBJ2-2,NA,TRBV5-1,CASSIFGTANTGELFF,TGCGCCAGCAGCATATTCGGGACAGCGAACACCGGGGAGCTGTTTTTT
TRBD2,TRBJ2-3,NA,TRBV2,CARGGTSGGTDTQYF,TGTGCCAGGGGAGGGACTAGCGGGGGCACAGATACGCAGTATTTT
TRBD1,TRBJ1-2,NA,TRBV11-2,CASSRDSYGYTF,TGTGCCAGCAGCCGGGACAGCTATGGCTACACCTTC
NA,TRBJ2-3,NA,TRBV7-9,CASSPSTGTDTQYF,TGTGCCAGCAGCCCATCGACAGGCACAGATACGCAGTATTTT
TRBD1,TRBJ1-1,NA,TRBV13,CASSLGQGTTEAFF,TGTGCCAGCAGCTTGGGACAGGGAACCACTGAAGCTTTCTTT
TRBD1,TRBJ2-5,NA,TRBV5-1,CASSPGQKNQETQYF,TGCGCCAGCAGCCCGGGACAGAAGAACCAAGAGACCCAGTACTTC
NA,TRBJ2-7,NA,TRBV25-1,CASSGGAQDAYEQYF,TGTGCCAGCAGTGGGGGTGCACAGGACGCGTACGAGCAGTACTTC
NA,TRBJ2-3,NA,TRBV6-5,CASRVLGTDTQYF,TGTGCCAGCAGGGTCTTAGGCACAGATACGCAGTATTTT
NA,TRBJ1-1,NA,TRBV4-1,CASSQGQGGDTEAFF,TGCGCCAGCAGCCAAGGTCAAGGGGGTGACACTGAAGCTTTCTTT
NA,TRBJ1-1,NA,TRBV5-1,CASSLALDRNTEAFF,TGCGCCAGCAGCTTGGCGCTTGACAGGAACACTGAAGCTTTCTTT
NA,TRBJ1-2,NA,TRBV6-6,CASSYLTEQGSF,TGTGCCAGCAGTTACCTAACAGAACAAGGCTCCTTC
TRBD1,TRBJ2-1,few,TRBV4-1,CASSQDWDRGLAAKQFF,TGCGCCAGCAGCCAAGATTGGGACAGGGGGCTTGCCGCGAAGCAGTTCTTC
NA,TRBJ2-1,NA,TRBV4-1,CASSQDGAPTYNEQFF,TGCGCCAGCAGCCAAGACGGAGCGCCCACCTACAATGAGCAGTTCTTC
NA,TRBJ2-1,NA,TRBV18,CASSPSRGYGLDNEQFF,TGTGCCAGCTCACCATCGAGAGGTTATGGACTTGACAATGAGCAGTTCTTC
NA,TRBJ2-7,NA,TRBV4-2,CASSNKWRGGQDEQYF,TGTGCCAGCAGCAACAAGTGGAGGGGGGGCCAGGACGAGCAGTACTTC
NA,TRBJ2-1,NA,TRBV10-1,CASSKSGSGENEQFF,TGCGCCAGCAGTAAATCCGGATCGGGAGAGAATGAGCAGTTCTTC
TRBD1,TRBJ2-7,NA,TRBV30,CAWGPTGERGYEQYF,TGTGCCTGGGGGCCGACAGGGGAGAGGGGTTACGAGCAGTACTTC
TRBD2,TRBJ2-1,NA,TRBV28,CASSSSSGGYNEQFF,TGTGCCAGCAGTTCCTCTAGCGGGGGTTACAATGAGCAGTTCTTC
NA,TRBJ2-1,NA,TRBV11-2,CASSPLTGGHNEQFF,TGTGCCAGCAGCCCCCTGACCGGGGGACACAATGAGCAGTTCTTC
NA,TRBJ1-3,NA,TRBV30,CAWSVRQPLISGNTIYF,TGTGCCTGGAGTGTAAGACAGCCACTGATCTCTGGAAACACCATATATTTT
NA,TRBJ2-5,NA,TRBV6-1,CASGVGRETQYF,TGTGCCAGCGGAGTGGGGCGAGAGACCCAGTACTTC
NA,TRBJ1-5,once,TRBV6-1,CASRTWTELTQHF,TGTGCCAGCAGGACATGGACTGAATTGACCCAGCATTTT
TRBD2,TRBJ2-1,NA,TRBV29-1,CSTFIAGGPYNEQFF,TGCAGCACCTTTATAGCGGGAGGGCCCTACAATGAGCAGTTCTTC